The 2 T cell receptor beta chains presented below share a single source sample, sequenced in a study of T cell responses to AZD1222 COVID-19 vaccine (dated by TCRdb to the early 2020s). Interpreted using the paper, the time point label stands for: about 28 days (+/-7) after the second vaccine dose. The receptor library was made with the immunoSEQ multiplex PCR assay. Held by TCRdb, this immuneACCESS table contains in-frame sequences only and omits some clones. Under half of the omission traces to an unresolved V gene where checked; the cause of the rest is unknown. The sample profile shows fewer than 200,000 clones; 87% of them were found once. The ten largest clones capture around 1% of the sample. This material consisted of peripheral blood, taken 28 days after the second AZD1222 dose. The receptors were sampled from an adult who received the AZD1222 COVID-19 vaccine.

The CDR3 DNA reads as TGTGCCAGCAGTTATTCCGGGTGGGGAGGGAATTCACCCCTCCACTTT. This sequence encodes CASSYSGWGGNSPLHF. This chain joins TRBV6-2 or TRBV6-3 and TRBJ1-6, with D hard to call. The CDR3 contains 16 residues. V was clipped by 3 bases and J by 7 bases, with 16 bases between them. CDR1 and CDR2 from the germline V gene are MNHEY and SVGEGT.

The genes are TRBV11-1 and TRBJ1-2; D is unresolved. CDR1 SGHAT and CDR2 FQDESV come from the germline V gene (reference sequence). Trimming cost V 1 base and J 6 bases, with 15 bases left between them. The CDR3 covers 15 residues. As DNA, the CDR3 is TGTGCCAGCAGCTTAGTAGTCGGGCAGGCCAATGGCTACACCTTC. Translating it yields CASSLVVGQANGYTF.